What follows are 30 T cell receptor beta chains derived from one specimen sequenced in a study of T cell repertoires in aging, cancer and after chemotherapy. Amplification of TCR beta used genomic DNA extracted from peripheral blood. Rearranged V-D-J TRB sequences were amplified with a mixed TRB-A/B primer pool. In TCRdb, the multiplex PCR reads were re-called with MiXCR into one record per CDR3 protein. This sample has about 9,500 distinct CDR3 sequences; 34% occur once, and the top ten carry about 3.5%. The specimen sequenced was blood. The receptors shown here come from a human donor in good health.

The sample holds a few counts of this clonotype. This rearrangement joins TRBV5-4 to TRBJ2-7; 10 positions match TRBD1. V lost 4 bases, J lost 4 bases, and 8 bases stayed unmatched. Germline CDR1 and CDR2: SGHNT and YYREEE (reference sequence). This CDR3 has 15 amino acids. Here the CDR3 DNA reads TGTGCCAGCAGCATAACCGGGACAGGGGCATACGAGCAGTACTTC. Protein: CASSITGTGAYEQYF.

This clonotype was observed a few times. CDR3 amino acids: CASSQVQFSGANVLTF. DNA for the CDR3: TGCGCCAGCAGCCAAGTCCAGTTCTCTGGGGCCAACGTCCTGACTTTC. The rearrangement uses TRBV4-3 and TRBJ2-6; no clear D. The germline V gene has CDR1 LGHNA and CDR2 YSLEER. Trimming cost V 1 base and J 0 bases, with 7 bases left between them. The CDR3 length is 16 residues.

In this sample, this clonotype turned up a few times. The V call is TRBV21-1, the J call TRBJ1-1; TRBD1 is taken as the D call from the table, unchecked against the DNA. TRBV21-1 is recorded as a pseudogene. There are 18 residues in the CDR3. CDR3 amino acids: CASSASRTGDLMNTEAFF. The CDR3 nucleotides read TGTGCCAGCAGCGCATCCAGGACAGGGGACCTCATGAACACTGAAGCTTTCTTT.

This clonotype has only a few counts. The chain uses TRBV28 and TRBJ2-7; D may be TRBD2 (6 bases). The V end lost 5 bases, the J end lost 1 base, and 15 bases lay between the germline ends. Germline-derived CDR1 and CDR2 are MDHEN and SYDVKM. The CDR3 loop spans 15 amino acids. As DNA, the CDR3 is TGTGCCAGCAGTGACGATATGGCGGGATCCTACGAGCAGTACGTC. Protein sequence: CASSDDMAGSYEQYV.

The V and J genes are TRBV20-1 and TRBJ2-4, with TRBD1 as a possible D gene (5 bases). The CDR3 is 15 amino acids. The germline CDR1 and CDR2 sequences are DFQATT and SNEGSKA (reference sequence). V shed 0 bases and J shed 6 bases, with 15 bases lying between them. The CDR3 loop reads CSARDWGSRLNIQYF. DNA for the CDR3: TGCAGTGCTAGAGATTGGGGCAGTAGGCTAAACATTCAGTACTTC.

Only a few counts were recorded for this clonotype. This sequence joins TRBV19 and TRBJ2-3, with D possibly TRBD2 on 6 matching bases. From germline, CDR1 is LNHDA and CDR2 SQIVND (reference sequence). The CDR3 is 16 amino acids. V was trimmed by 6 bases and J by 2 bases, leaving 18 bases between them. The DNA for the CDR3 is TGTGCCAGTAGGAAACTCGGCGGGGAGCACACAGATACGCAGTATTTT. Encoded protein: CASRKLGGEHTDTQYF.

The V and J genes are TRBV18 and TRBJ2-1, with D possibly matching TRBD2 (6 bases). The V end was cut by 8 bases, the J end by 5 bases, with 16 bases between. The CDR3 runs 14 residues. The germline CDR1 and CDR2 sequences are KGHSH and LQKENI. The CDR3 DNA follows: TGTGCCAGCGTGCGGCCAGGACTAAACAATGAGCAGTTCTTC. The encoded protein is CASVRPGLNNEQFF.

This clonotype was seen only a few times. This rearrangement joins TRBV6-2 or TRBV6-3 to TRBJ1-2; TRBD1 agrees at 7 bases. In germline, CDR1 is MNHEY, CDR2 SVGEGT. This CDR3 is 12 amino acids long. V shed 6 bases, J shed 10 bases, and the junction held 8 bases outside the gene matches. The DNA for the CDR3 is TGTGCCAGCAGAAGGGACAGTCAGAACTACACCTTC. Its protein product is CASRRDSQNYTF.

The chain links TRBV5-5 to TRBJ1-1; tentative D call: TRBD1 (5 bases). The length of the CDR3 is 13 residues. Trimming took 5 bases from V and 4 from J, leaving 12 bases between them. The germline CDR1 and CDR2 sequences are SGHKS and YYEKEE (reference sequence). In DNA form, the CDR3 reads TGTGCCAGCAGGCCAACAGGTGGCACTGAAGCTTTCTTT. Translated, it gives CASRPTGGTEAFF.

The chain employs TRBV20-1 and TRBJ2-7; weak D call: TRBD2 (6 bases). The length of the CDR3 is 15 residues. Germline loops: CDR1 DFQATT, CDR2 SNEGSKA (reference sequence). V dropped 1 base and J dropped 0 bases, with 13 bases sitting between them. The CDR3 region is CSARVGLVSSYEQYV. The CDR3, as DNA: TGCAGTGCTAGAGTGGGACTTGTAAGCTCCTACGAGCAGTACGTC.

This chain joins TRBV6-6 and TRBJ1-2; 10 bases agree with TRBD1. Per germline, CDR1 MNHNY and CDR2 SVGAGI (reference sequence). V lost 5 bases to trimming and J lost 8 bases; unmatched junction nucleotides: 8. The CDR3 spans 14 residues. The CDR3 coding sequence is TGTGCCAGCAGTAGGGACAGGGGTATTTACGGCTACACCTTC. Translating it yields CASSRDRGIYGYTF.

Within the sample, this clonotype is medium-sized. V usage is TRBV30 and J usage is TRBJ1-3, with D possibly being TRBD1 (5 bases). Germline V CDR1 and CDR2: GTSNPN, SVGIG (reference sequence). With 0 bases removed from V and 7 bases from J, the gap between germline ends came to 13 bases. The CDR3 sequence is 14 residues long. This CDR3 reads CAWSVRGGVNTIYF. DNA for the CDR3: TGTGCCTGGAGTGTACGGGGCGGAGTGAACACCATATATTTT.

Concerning this clonotype itself: This sequence may be a read error, since a much larger clone differs from it by one base. This sequence joins TRBV7-2 and TRBJ2-3, with D unclear. Germline CDR1 reads SGHTA; CDR2 reads FQGNSA. V gave up 5 bases and J gave up 2 bases, with 8 bases separating them. This CDR3 has 13 residues. CDR3 region: CASSLWVTDTQYF. As DNA, the CDR3 is TGTGCCAGCAGCCTATGGGTCACAGATACGCAGTATTTT.

The rearrangement joins TRBV7-9 to TRBJ2-7; TRBD1 might be the D (6 bases). The CDR3 extends over 14 amino acids. CDR1 and CDR2 from the germline V gene are SEHNR and FQNEAQ (reference sequence). V lost 5 bases, J lost 2 bases, and 13 bases lay in between. DNA of the CDR3: TGTGCCAGCAGCCCTCCACAGGGCCCCTACGAGCAGTACTTC. Translation gives CASSPPQGPYEQYF. Full variable domain (outside the CDR3, taken from reference TRBV7-9 and TRBJ2-7): DTGVSQNPRHKITKRGQNVTFRCDPISEHNRLYWYRQTLGQGPEFLTYFQNEAQLEKSRLLSDRFSAERPKGSFSTLEIQRTEQGDSAMYLCASSPPQGPYEQYFGPGTRLTVT.

This clonotype is labeled as medium-sized. The rearrangement joins TRBV7-9 to TRBJ1-1, with TRBD1 as a possible D gene (5 bases). This CDR3 comprises 13 residues. Trimming took 2 bases from V and 3 from J, leaving 7 bases between them. Germline CDR1 and CDR2: SEHNR and FQNEAQ (reference sequence). This CDR3 is CASSLIRDTEAFF. The CDR3 DNA reads TGTGCCAGCAGCTTAATCAGGGACACTGAAGCTTTCTTT.

This chain connects TRBV30 to TRBJ2-7; tentatively, D is TRBD2 (5 bases). Trimming removed 2 bases at V and 4 bases at J, with 15 bases between. The CDR3 spans 14 residues. CDR1 and CDR2 (germline): GTSNPN, SVGIG (reference sequence). The CDR3 loop reads CAWSSRRYGYEQYF. The CDR3 DNA reads TGTGCCTGGAGTAGTAGGAGGTACGGATACGAGCAGTACTTC.

The chain joins TRBV7-2 to TRBJ2-3; D possibly uses TRBD1 or TRBD2 (5 bases each). The V gene's germline CDR1 is SGHTA and CDR2 FQGNSA. The length of the CDR3 is 15 residues. Trimming pared 1 base from V and 1 base from J, leaving 9 bases between. The CDR3 loop reads CASSLDGAGTDTQYF. CDR3 nucleotide sequence: TGTGCCAGCAGCTTAGACGGGGCTGGCACAGATACGCAGTATTTT.

The genes are TRBV11-1 and TRBJ1-2, with D hard to call. Germline V gene data show CDR1 as SGHAT and CDR2 as FQDESV (reference sequence). This CDR3 region has 17 residues. Trimming stripped 3 bases from V and 0 bases from J, with 17 bases between. CDR3 protein: CASSFTGGGPANYGYTF. Here the CDR3 DNA reads TGTGCCAGCAGCTTCACCGGCGGAGGGCCAGCTAACTATGGCTACACCTTC. Complete variable domain (other parts from reference TRBV11-1 and TRBJ1-2): EAEVAQSPRYKITEKSQAVAFWCDPISGHATLYWYRQILGQGPELLVQFQDESVVDDSQLPKDRFSAERLKGVDSTLKIQPAELGDSAMYLCASSFTGGGPANYGYTFGSGTRLTVV.

A few counts support this clonotype. This sequence joins TRBV6-6 and TRBJ1-1; no firm D call. Trimming left V 2 bases short and J 4 bases short, with 5 bases between. The CDR3 totals 12 residues. CDR1 is MNHNY and CDR2 is SVGAGI in the germline V gene (reference sequence). The DNA for the CDR3 is TGTGCCAGCAGTTACGCCCTCACTGAAGCTTTCTTT. It yields the protein CASSYALTEAFF.

This clonotype showed up just a few times. The rearrangement uses TRBV4-3 and TRBJ2-5, with D possibly TRBD1 on 5 matching bases. There are 16 residues in the CDR3. Germline V gives CDR1 LGHNA, CDR2 YSLEER. The V end lost 1 base, the J end lost 1 base, and 13 bases lay between the germline ends. CDR3: CASSQGTLGAQETQYF. Here the CDR3 DNA reads TGCGCCAGCAGCCAAGGGACCCTAGGGGCCCAAGAGACCCAGTACTTC.

Remarks on this clonotype: A much more abundant neighbour one base away suggests this may be a read error. The chain is built from TRBV19 and TRBJ2-6; D call uncertain. The CDR3 runs to 18 residues. The germline CDR1 and CDR2 sequences are LNHDA and SQIVND (reference sequence). The V end lost 3 bases, the J end lost 0 bases, and 15 bases lay between the germline ends. This chain's CDR3 is CASSIRAATLSGANVLTF. The CDR3 nucleotides read TGTGCCAGTAGTATTCGTGCCGCGACACTCTCTGGGGCCAACGTCCTGACTTTC.

V is TRBV20-1 and J is TRBJ2-5; 7 nucleotides agree with TRBD2. V was clipped by 1 base and J by 2 bases; unmatched bases: 22. This CDR3 region has 20 residues. Germline-derived CDR1 and CDR2 are DFQATT and SNEGSKA (reference sequence). The CDR3 loop is CSARAPDRYLPGTIQETQYF. CDR3 nucleotide sequence: TGCAGTGCTAGAGCGCCGGACCGATACCTACCCGGGACTATACAAGAGACCCAGTACTTC.

The CDR3 region is CASSSGYYGYTF. DNA for the CDR3: TGTGCCAGCAGTTCCGGGTACTATGGCTACACCTTC. The chain links TRBV28 to TRBJ1-2; D is ambiguous. The length of the CDR3 is 12 residues. CDR1 MDHEN and CDR2 SYDVKM come from the germline V gene. The ends were cut back, 4 bases at V and 3 bases at J, with 6 bases in the middle.

This clonotype has more than one count but fewer than ten. The chain links TRBV10-1 to TRBJ1-5; D remains ambiguous. The CDR3 contains 14 residues. Trimming removed 3 bases from V and 11 bases from J, with 17 bases in between. Germline CDR1 reads WNHNN; CDR2 reads SYGVQD (reference sequence). The CDR3 loop is CASSEGGSRSAQHF. In DNA, the CDR3 is TGCGCCAGCAGTGAAGGCGGCAGCCGATCGGCCCAGCATTTT.

This chain uses TRBV4-3 with TRBJ2-1; D possibly corresponds to TRBD2 (5 bases). V was trimmed by 4 bases and J by 4 bases, leaving 17 bases between them. CDR3 length: 16 residues. Germline V gene sequence: CDR1 LGHNA, CDR2 YSLEER. The CDR3 protein is CASSPSSIGGYNEQFF. The DNA of the CDR3 is TGCGCCAGCAGCCCAAGTAGTATAGGCGGGTACAATGAGCAGTTCTTC.

This clonotype was found a few times. Here the CDR3 DNA reads TGTGCCAGCAGAACTAGCGGGACTAGCACAGATACGCAGTATTTT. It specifies CASRTSGTSTDTQYF. The chain joins TRBV28 to TRBJ2-3; 10 positions match TRBD2. Germline V gene data show CDR1 as MDHEN and CDR2 as SYDVKM. The CDR3 consists of 15 residues. V gave up 6 bases and J gave up 0 bases; unmatched junction bases: 3.

This clonotype was detected only a few times. The CDR3, as DNA: TGTGCCAGCAGCTGGGACAGGGGGACTGCACCCCTCCACTTT. This sequence encodes CASSWDRGTAPLHF. The chain employs TRBV5-6 and TRBJ1-6; 11 bases align to TRBD1. CDR3 length equals 14 residues. Germline values: CDR1 SGHDT, CDR2 YYEEEE. V was clipped by 3 bases and J by 11 bases; unmatched bases: 4.

The chain employs TRBV20-1 and TRBJ2-5; weak D call: TRBD2 (6 bases). The germline gives CDR1 DFQATT, CDR2 SNEGSKA (reference sequence). V lost 4 bases, J lost 1 base, and 13 bases lay in between. The CDR3 contains 14 residues. CDR3 loop: CSATEGAVQETQYF. CDR3 DNA sequence: TGCAGTGCTACGGAGGGCGCCGTCCAAGAGACCCAGTACTTC.

This clonotype was counted between two and nine times. The chain uses TRBV7-2 and TRBJ2-3; tentatively, D is TRBD2 (6 bases). This CDR3 is 14 amino acids long. The V end lost 6 bases, the J end lost 2 bases, and 12 bases lay between the germline ends. Germline loops: CDR1 SGHTA, CDR2 FQGNSA. The CDR3 DNA reads as TGTGCCAGCAGGACGGGGGAAAACACAGATACGCAGTATTTT. It is translated as CASRTGENTDTQYF.

This clonotype was found a few times. The chain recombines TRBV7-2 with TRBJ2-3, with TRBD2 matching over 9 bases. The CDR3 loop spans 16 amino acids. CDR1 SGHTA and CDR2 FQGNSA come from the germline V gene. The junction had 4 bases not matched to a gene; V was cut back by 2 bases and J by 1 base. The CDR3 sequence is CASSLWRGGGTDTQYF. CDR3 bases: TGTGCCAGCAGCTTATGGCGCGGGGGGGGCACAGATACGCAGTATTTT.